This TCR beta chain was observed in a study of blood T cell repertoires in COVID-19 (TCRdb year 2020). Regarding the study in general: The collaborator samples originated in the United States, Italy and Spain and spanned the acute and convalescent phases of COVID-19. A de-identified subject ID, COVID-19 status, age in years and sex were almost always included in the sample metadata. HLA class I and class II types, where available, came from metadata supplied by the sample provider rather than from assay-based typing. Samples came from the ongoing ImmuneRACE study (first 160 participants) plus 1,254 subjects from 6 global collaborators. The material from the prospective study consisted of cDNA or gDNA derived from T cells, B-cell-depleted T cells, or PBMCs. Subjects who had been exposed to COVID-19, were actively infected with it, or had recovered from it provided the deeply sampled blood TCRbeta repertoires that made up the dataset. The repertoires were released in a freely available public database meant as a resource for research on the immune response to SARS-CoV-2. What the research found in general, with its limitations: The quantity of clinical and demographic metadata differed by source and by participant and was supplied without curation.

As regards this clone: Its cognate antigen has yet to be identified. One base away there is no much larger clone; base qualities are not given.

The trim is 2 bases for V and 6 bases for J, with a gap of 13 bases between the germline ends. Including the terminal cysteine and phenylalanine, the CDR3 comprises 14 residues. Of the read, only the CDR3 DNA is kept; its 42 bases are in frame from base 1. CDR1 and CDR2 were assigned from the germline V gene as LGHNT and FRNRAP. TCRbeta CDR3 regions were amplified from genomic DNA by means of the immunoSEQ Assay, a bias-controlled multiplex PCR. On the authors' methods: The number of nucleated cells in each sample was estimated from the amplification of reference gene primers within the assay. To quantify the absolute abundance of each unique TCRbeta CDR3 rearrangement, sequence reads were collapsed and filtered. For each sample, productive Simpson clonality was calculated by taking the square root of Simpson's diversity index across productive rearrangements. The table was pulled from immuneACCESS by TCRdb, which kept in-frame rearrangements only. Such tables lose some clones; where checked, under half of the loss comes from unresolved V genes, and the rest has no known cause. Clone size and the V and J calls come from that table; the DNA yielded D and trimming. For this sample there are under 110,000 clones; 85% appear just once. The ten top clones hold approximately 2% of the sample.

Whole blood was collected in K2EDTA tubes by collaborating institutions according to the institutions' own protocols. For TCRbeta analysis, collaborators shipped samples as frozen whole blood, isolated PBMCs, or DNA extracted from either of those sample types. Source material: peripheral blood. The rearranged chain carries TRBV12-5 and TRBJ1-1; no D gene is confidently identified. This TCR was recovered from a woman between 65 and 79 years old with active or convalescent COVID-19. The DNA sequence reads TGTGCTAGTGGTTTGACGGAGGGCGTCGCTGAAGCTTTCTTT. This is translated as CASGLTEGVAEAFF. With all but the CDR3 taken from the reference TRBV12-5 and TRBJ1-1 genes, the full variable domain is: DARVTQTPRHKVTEMGQEVTMRCQPILGHNTVFWYRQTMMQGLELLAYFRNRAPLDDSGMPKDRFSAEMPDATLATLKIQPSEPRDSAVYFCASGLTEGVAEAFFGQGTRLTVV.